The rows below give T cell receptor beta chains drawn from one sample of a study of OX40 agonist ivuxolimab in advanced cancers. Measured with immunoSEQ multiplex PCR; TCRdb has only the in-frame clones, and not every one. The sample shows 35,000 to 50,000 clones, roughly 86% of them seen only once. The specimen comprised CD4+ or CD8+ T cells sorted from blood, sampled in a trial of the OX40 agonist ivuxolimab. The receptors derive from an adult with an advanced solid tumor such as melanoma, head and neck, liver or kidney cancer. CDR3s leave out the opening cysteine and the closing phenylalanine or tryptophan. The order of the fields is J gene, V gene, CDR3 protein.

j_call: TRBJ2-2; v_call: TRBV11-3; cdr3_aa: ASSFRNTGELF
j_call: TRBJ2-5; v_call: TRBV10-2; cdr3_aa: ASSASSEGGTQY
j_call: TRBJ2-3; v_call: TRBV29-1; cdr3_aa: SVADGVSTDTQY
j_call: TRBJ1-2; v_call: TRBV7-2; cdr3_aa: ASSTRQGGDYGYT
j_call: TRBJ2-1; v_call: TRBV19; cdr3_aa: ASSILGGQAPEQF
j_call: TRBJ1-3; v_call: TRBV7-9; cdr3_aa: ASSLSENTIY
j_call: TRBJ2-2; v_call: TRBV9; cdr3_aa: ASSPSGTSETGELF
j_call: TRBJ2-3; v_call: TRBV29-1; cdr3_aa: SVEGPDRVTDAQY
j_call: TRBJ1-4; v_call: TRBV9; cdr3_aa: ASSPTQGVREKLF
j_call: TRBJ1-5; v_call: TRBV11-2; cdr3_aa: ASSLDGGNQPQH
j_call: TRBJ2-1; v_call: TRBV6-1; cdr3_aa: ASSGLAGGEQF
j_call: TRBJ1-3; v_call: TRBV6-1; cdr3_aa: ASSRTTGNTIY
j_call: TRBJ2-3; v_call: TRBV7-2; cdr3_aa: ASSLAGTEEETQY
j_call: TRBJ2-3; v_call: TRBV4-2; cdr3_aa: ASSLGGSSTDTQY
j_call: TRBJ2-3; v_call: TRBV29-1; cdr3_aa: SVGGGPDTQY
j_call: TRBJ2-7; v_call: TRBV28; cdr3_aa: ASIRAGWREQY
j_call: TRBJ1-3; v_call: TRBV6-1; cdr3_aa: ASSEGISGNTIY
j_call: TRBJ2-5; v_call: TRBV7-6; cdr3_aa: ASSLTSGGWETQY
j_call: TRBJ2-2; v_call: TRBV28; cdr3_aa: ASSLDLGGGATGELF
j_call: TRBJ1-2; v_call: TRBV27; cdr3_aa: ASSLYGGLASGYT
j_call: TRBJ2-7; v_call: TRBV18; cdr3_aa: ASSPRLAGSSYEQY
j_call: TRBJ1-2; v_call: TRBV10-3; cdr3_aa: AIRSGTEYGYT
j_call: TRBJ2-3; v_call: TRBV28; cdr3_aa: ASHFRGTDTQY
j_call: TRBJ1-2; v_call: TRBV4-1; cdr3_aa: ASSQGGVGGYGYT
j_call: TRBJ1-2; v_call: TRBV9; cdr3_aa: ASSPDGTINYGYT
j_call: TRBJ1-6; v_call: TRBV20-1; cdr3_aa: SARDRGALH
j_call: TRBJ2-1; v_call: TRBV6-5; cdr3_aa: ASRSRGAGYNEQF
j_call: TRBJ1-2; v_call: TRBV5-4; cdr3_aa: ASSLYQRDGGYT
j_call: TRBJ2-1; v_call: TRBV28; cdr3_aa: ASSLLAGASDEQF
j_call: TRBJ1-2; v_call: TRBV5-3; cdr3_aa: ASNADRDLPYYT
j_call: TRBJ1-1; v_call: TRBV20-1; cdr3_aa: SARGVTEAF
j_call: TRBJ1-2; v_call: TRBV13; cdr3_aa: ASNNHWGQGGDGYT
j_call: TRBJ2-3; v_call: TRBV6-5; cdr3_aa: ASRDTTDTQY
j_call: TRBJ2-7; v_call: TRBV7-9; cdr3_aa: ASSLGGDLYEQY
j_call: TRBJ2-1; v_call: TRBV7-2; cdr3_aa: ASSSYRGDNEQL
j_call: TRBJ1-5; v_call: TRBV5-8; cdr3_aa: ASSSASHYQPQH
j_call: TRBJ2-2; v_call: TRBV5-1; cdr3_aa: ASSDRGGELF
j_call: TRBJ2-6; v_call: TRBV6-1; cdr3_aa: ASSGRSGANVLT
j_call: TRBJ1-2; v_call: TRBV5-1; cdr3_aa: ASSPRDRDNYGYT
j_call: TRBJ2-5; v_call: TRBV6-6; cdr3_aa: ASIKGQGRETQY
j_call: TRBJ1-5; v_call: TRBV30; cdr3_aa: AWSMNRDQPQH
j_call: TRBJ2-4; v_call: TRBV7-2; cdr3_aa: ASSLLTDSAKNIQY
j_call: TRBJ1-5; v_call: TRBV19; cdr3_aa: ASNPPGQGIGQPQH
j_call: TRBJ2-3; v_call: TRBV19; cdr3_aa: ASSRFRDADTQY
j_call: TRBJ1-4; v_call: TRBV19; cdr3_aa: ASSIKTGGGDEKLF
j_call: TRBJ2-7; v_call: TRBV5-4; cdr3_aa: ASSGYRWSYEQY
j_call: TRBJ2-7; v_call: TRBV29-1; cdr3_aa: SVEAPLAGKNEQY
j_call: TRBJ2-3; v_call: TRBV19; cdr3_aa: ASSYRGSGNTDTQY
j_call: TRBJ2-1; v_call: TRBV12-2; cdr3_aa: ASRLEGLADAYNEQF
j_call: TRBJ2-2; v_call: TRBV7-2; cdr3_aa: ASSLAPIRDRVVTTGELF
j_call: TRBJ1-5; v_call: TRBV15; cdr3_aa: ATSRQRGLNQPQH
j_call: TRBJ2-1; v_call: TRBV9; cdr3_aa: ASSVGLREGDEQF
j_call: TRBJ2-5; v_call: TRBV19; cdr3_aa: ASRDRGFGETQY
j_call: TRBJ2-7; v_call: TRBV2; cdr3_aa: ASSGLAGYEQY
j_call: TRBJ1-5; v_call: TRBV6-4; cdr3_aa: ASRSRTANQPQH
j_call: TRBJ2-7; v_call: TRBV5-1; cdr3_aa: ASSWETGGFYEQY
j_call: TRBJ1-5; v_call: TRBV30; cdr3_aa: AWSVTGFQPQH